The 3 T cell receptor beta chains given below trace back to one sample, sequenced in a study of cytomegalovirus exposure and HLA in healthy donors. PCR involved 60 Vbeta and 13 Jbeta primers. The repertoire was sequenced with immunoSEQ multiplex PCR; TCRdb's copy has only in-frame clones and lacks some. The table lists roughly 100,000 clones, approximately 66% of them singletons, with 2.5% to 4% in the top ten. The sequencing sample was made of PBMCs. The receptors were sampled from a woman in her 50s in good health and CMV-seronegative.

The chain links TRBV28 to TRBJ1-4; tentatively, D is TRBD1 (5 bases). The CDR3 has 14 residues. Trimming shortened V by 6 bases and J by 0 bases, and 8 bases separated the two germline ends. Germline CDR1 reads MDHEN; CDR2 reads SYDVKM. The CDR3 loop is CASRGGATNEKLFF. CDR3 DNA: TGTGCCAGCAGGGGGGGAGCAACTAATGAAAAACTGTTTTTT. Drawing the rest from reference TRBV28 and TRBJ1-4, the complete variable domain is DVKVTQSSRYLVKRTGEKVFLECVQDMDHENMFWYRQDPGLGLRLIYFSYDVKMKEKGDIPEGYSVSREKKERFSLILESASTNQTSMYLCASRGGATNEKLFFGSGTQLSVL.

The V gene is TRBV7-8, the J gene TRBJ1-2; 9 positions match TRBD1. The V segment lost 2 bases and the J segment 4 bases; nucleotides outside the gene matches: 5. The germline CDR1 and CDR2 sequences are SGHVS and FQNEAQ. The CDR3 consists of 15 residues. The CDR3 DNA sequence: TGTGCCAGCAGCTTACGAGGACAGGGGATCTATGGCTACACCTTC. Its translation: CASSLRGQGIYGYTF.

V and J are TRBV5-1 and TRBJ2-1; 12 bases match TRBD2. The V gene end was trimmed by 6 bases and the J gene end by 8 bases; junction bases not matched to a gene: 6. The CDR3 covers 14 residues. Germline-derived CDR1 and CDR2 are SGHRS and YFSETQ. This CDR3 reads CASIPGLAGHEQFF. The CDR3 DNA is TGCGCCAGCATACCGGGACTAGCGGGTCATGAGCAGTTCTTC.